This T cell receptor beta chain was observed in a study of response to subunit inactivated influenza vaccine. J was trimmed by 4 bases and V by 3 bases; bases with no gene match: 8. This CDR3 contains 15 residues. Germline CDR1 and CDR2: MDHEN and SYDVKM. A single record per CDR3 protein comes from TCRdb applying MiXCR to the RT-PCR reads. The profile shows about 570,000 distinct CDR3 sequences, around 10% of them singletons. These sequences were also reported in another study, on T cells expressing NK-cell markers. That publication notes: The authors made TCR beta cDNA libraries by 5'RACE template switching. This switching added a universal primer site and UMIs. HCMV serostatus: seven of eight sequenced donors positive, one negative. In several experiments, an anti-gamma-delta TCR antibody restricted sorting to alpha-beta TCR T cells. Of the CD8+ T cell pool in six donors, roughly 1.0-8% was accounted for by dominant NKG2C+ clonotypes. The same clonotypes also predominated in the CD3+CD56-NKG2C+ fraction of several donors.

This TCR came from a man aged 50 to 60 who received an inactivated influenza vaccine. The material was PBMCs from blood, obtained on the day of vaccination. The J gene is TRBJ2-7, the V gene TRBV28; 8 bases line up with TRBD2. This CDR3 reads CASSFPGTSLYEQYF. The DNA of the CDR3 is TGTGCCAGCAGTTTTCCCGGGACTAGTCTGTACGAGCAGTACTTC.